These 13 T cell receptor beta chains were all obtained from the same sample, sequenced in a study of metastatic and nonmetastatic thyroid tumors. MiXCR reprocessed the PCR reads for TCRdb. The sample contains some 30,000 clones, 30% of which appear only once. Prior to thyroid surgery, none of the patients had received any treatment. Sequences were obtained from blood. These receptors all come from a female donor with papillary thyroid cancer or a benign thyroid nodule (not recorded which). Some clones in this sample may be carry-over from other donors' samples.

The chain links TRBV20-1 to TRBJ2-1, with 8 bases fitting TRBD2. CDR1 and CDR2 from the germline V gene are DFQATT and SNEGSKA (reference sequence). This CDR3 has 14 amino acids. The V gene end was trimmed by 0 bases and the J gene end by 6 bases; junction bases not matched to a gene: 4. The CDR3 coding sequence is TGCAGTGCTAGAGAAGGGACTAGTATCAATGAGCAGTTCTTC. It codes for CSAREGTSINEQFF.

This clone has ten or more counts. A read error may produce the germline difference seen at one junction end. The chain is built from TRBV7-2 and TRBJ1-2; D is uncertain. The CDR3 runs 13 residues. The germline gives CDR1 SGHTA, CDR2 FQGNSA. The CDR3, as DNA: TGTGCCAGCAGCCCCCAGGAGAACTTTGGCTACACCTTC. It encodes CASSPQENFGYTF.

The V call is TRBV5-1, the J call TRBJ2-1; unclear D gene. The length of the CDR3 is 13 residues. Germline assignment: CDR1 SGHRS and CDR2 YFSETQ. V dropped 4 bases and J dropped 9 bases, with 14 bases sitting between them. The CDR3 coding sequence is TGCGCCAGCAGCGTCCCATGGAGCATTGAGCAGTTCTTC. It encodes CASSVPWSIEQFF.

V is TRBV4-3 and J is TRBJ1-5; D possibly corresponds to TRBD1 (5 bases). Germline CDR1 LGHNA, CDR2 YSLEER. V lost 7 bases, J lost 6 bases, and 16 bases lay in between. The CDR3 extends over 14 amino acids. The CDR3 protein is CASIRDTGLQPQHF. CDR3 sequence (DNA): TGCGCCAGCATTCGAGATACGGGGCTTCAGCCCCAGCATTTT.

A note on this clone: In this CDR3 the conserved last residue, phenylalanine or tryptophan, is missing, so a read error is likely. The DNA is left out, because the CDR3 cannot be placed on it with certainty; the CDR3 is given as TCRdb lists it. The CDR3 sequence is CASTFGGPLYEKYC. The rearrangement links TRBV27 to TRBJ2-7; no DNA check was done on the table's D call, TRBD1. The CDR3 numbers 14 amino acids, ends counted. Germline CDR1 and CDR2: MNHEY and SMNVEV (reference sequence).

In this sample, this clone turned up many times. A read error may be the cause here, since a much bigger clone is one base away. The genes are TRBV20-1 and TRBJ1-1, with D perhaps matching TRBD1 (5 bases). Trimming removed 7 bases from V and 3 bases from J, with 15 bases in between. This CDR3 has 13 amino acids. Per germline, CDR1 DFQATT and CDR2 SNEGSKA (reference sequence). Here the CDR3 reads CSVGGDVDTEAFF. CDR3 DNA: TGCAGTGTTGGGGGGGATGTGGACACTGAAGCTTTCTTT.

This clone was observed at least ten times. The V gene is TRBV11-1, the J gene TRBJ2-3; no firm D call. Germline values: CDR1 SGHAT, CDR2 FQDESV (reference sequence). The CDR3 length is 14 residues. Trimming stripped 6 bases from V and 1 base from J, with 11 bases between. This chain's CDR3 is CASSRQIGTDTQYF. Here the CDR3 DNA reads TGTGCCAGCAGTCGGCAGATTGGCACAGATACGCAGTATTTT.

This chain connects TRBV28 to TRBJ2-7, with 11 bases lining up with TRBD2. CDR3 length equals 15 residues. V was pared by 3 bases and J by 0 bases, with 1 base of the junction left unmatched. Germline-derived CDR1 and CDR2 are MDHEN and SYDVKM. The CDR3 nucleotides read TGTGCCAGCAGTTTGGGACTAGCGGTCTCCTACGAGCAGTACTTC. It translates to CASSLGLAVSYEQYF.

As regards this clone: The germline gene is not matched at one end of the junction; a read error may be the cause. The gene calls are TRBV10-3 and TRBJ2-7; D is ambiguous. The CDR3 extends over 13 amino acids. The germline CDR1 and CDR2 sequences are ENHRY and SYGVKD. The CDR3 loop is CAMSDPDCHEQYF. For the CDR3, the DNA is TGTGCCATGAGTGATCCCGACTGCCACGAGCAGTACTTC.

V gene TRBV4-2 combines with J gene TRBJ2-1, with 11 bases that match TRBD2. J was trimmed by 15 bases and V by 1 base; bases with no gene match: 14. This CDR3 comprises 16 residues. Germline assignment: CDR1 LGHNA and CDR2 YNFKEQ. This CDR3 reads CASSQGIAGGPNDPFF. DNA of the CDR3: TGTGCCAGCAGCCAAGGCATAGCGGGAGGGCCTAATGACCCGTTCTTC.

The V and J genes are TRBV20-1 and TRBJ2-1; no clear D. V was trimmed by 2 bases and J by 2 bases, leaving 16 bases between them. The CDR3 loop spans 16 amino acids. The germline CDR1 and CDR2 sequences are DFQATT and SNEGSKA (reference sequence). The CDR3 coding sequence is TGCAGTGCTAGAAAGGGTCCTGGAGTCGCCTACAATGAGCAGTTCTTC. It yields the protein CSARKGPGVAYNEQFF.

Details on this clone: A junction end diverges from the germline sequence, so it may reflect a read error. The gene calls are TRBV7-6 and TRBJ2-7, with D uncertain. CDR1 and CDR2 from the germline V gene are SGHVS and FNYEAQ. The CDR3 is 18 residues long. CDR3 amino acids: CASILGSESVGFPFEQYF. CDR3 bases: TGTGCCAGCATCTTAGGTTCTGAGTCGGTGGGATTCCCCTTCGAGCAGTACTTC.

As for this clone: Being one base from a much bigger clone, this may be a read error. The chain links TRBV4-2 to TRBJ2-1; 8 bases agree with TRBD2. Germline trimming cut 7 bases from V and 8 bases from J; bases unmatched to any gene: 22. The germline CDR1 and CDR2 sequences are LGHNA and YNFKEQ. The CDR3 has 18 residues. The CDR3 bases are TGTGCCAGCAACCCTCAAGGCCTAGCGGCGGGAGGTCCGGATGAGCAGTTCTTC. It is translated as CASNPQGLAAGGPDEQFF.